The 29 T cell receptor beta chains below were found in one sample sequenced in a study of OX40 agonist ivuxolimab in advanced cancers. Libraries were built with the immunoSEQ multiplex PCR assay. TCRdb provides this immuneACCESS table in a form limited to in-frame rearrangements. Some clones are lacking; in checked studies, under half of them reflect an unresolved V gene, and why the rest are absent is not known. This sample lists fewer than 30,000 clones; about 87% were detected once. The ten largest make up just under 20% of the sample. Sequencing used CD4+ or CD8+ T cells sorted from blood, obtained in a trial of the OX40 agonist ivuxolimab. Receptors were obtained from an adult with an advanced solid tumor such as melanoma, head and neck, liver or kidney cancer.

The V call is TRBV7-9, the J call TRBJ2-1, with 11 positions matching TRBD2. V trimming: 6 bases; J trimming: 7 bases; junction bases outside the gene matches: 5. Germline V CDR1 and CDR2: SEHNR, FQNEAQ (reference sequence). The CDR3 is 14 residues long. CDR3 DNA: TGTGCCAGCAGAATTGGGACTAGCGGAAATGAGCAGTTCTTC. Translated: CASRIGTSGNEQFF.

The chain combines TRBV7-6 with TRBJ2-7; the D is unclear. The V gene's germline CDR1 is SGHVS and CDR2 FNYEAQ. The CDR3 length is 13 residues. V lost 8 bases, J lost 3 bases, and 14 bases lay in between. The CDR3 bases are TGTGCCAGCGGGTCGAACGTTTTCTACGAGCAGTACTTC. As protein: CASGSNVFYEQYF.

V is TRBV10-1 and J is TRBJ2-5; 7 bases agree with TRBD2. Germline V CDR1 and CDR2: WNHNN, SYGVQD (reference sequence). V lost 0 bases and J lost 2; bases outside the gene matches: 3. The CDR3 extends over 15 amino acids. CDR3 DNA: TGCGCCAGCAGTGAGTCTACTAGCGTACAAGAGACCCAGTACTTC. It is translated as CASSESTSVQETQYF.

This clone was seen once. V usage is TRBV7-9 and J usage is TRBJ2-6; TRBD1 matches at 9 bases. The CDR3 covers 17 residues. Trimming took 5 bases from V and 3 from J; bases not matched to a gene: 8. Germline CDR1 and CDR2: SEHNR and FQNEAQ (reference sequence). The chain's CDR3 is CASSLLGQGYGANVLTF. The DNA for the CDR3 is TGTGCCAGCAGCCTTTTAGGACAGGGGTATGGGGCCAACGTCCTGACTTTC.

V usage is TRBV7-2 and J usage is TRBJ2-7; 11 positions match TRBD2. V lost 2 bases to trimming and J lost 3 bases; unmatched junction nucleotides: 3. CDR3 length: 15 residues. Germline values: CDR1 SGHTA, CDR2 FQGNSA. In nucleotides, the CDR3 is TGTGCCAGCAGCTTAACTAGCGGGGGCGTCTACGAGCAGTACTTC. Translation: CASSLTSGGVYEQYF.

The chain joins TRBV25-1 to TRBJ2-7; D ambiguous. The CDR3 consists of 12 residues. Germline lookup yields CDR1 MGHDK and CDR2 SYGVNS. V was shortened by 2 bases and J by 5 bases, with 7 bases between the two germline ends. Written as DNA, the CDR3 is TGTGCCAGCAGTGAACTTCGGAACGAGCAGTACTTC. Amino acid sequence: CASSELRNEQYF.

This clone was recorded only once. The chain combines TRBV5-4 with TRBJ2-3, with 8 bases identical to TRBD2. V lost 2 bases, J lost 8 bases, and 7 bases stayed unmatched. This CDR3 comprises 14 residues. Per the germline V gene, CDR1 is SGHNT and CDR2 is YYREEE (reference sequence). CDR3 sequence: CASSLGGLVVTQYF. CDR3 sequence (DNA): TGTGCCAGCAGCTTAGGGGGACTAGTAGTTACGCAGTATTTT. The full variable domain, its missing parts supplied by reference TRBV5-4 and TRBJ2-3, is ETGVTQSPTHLIKTRGQQVTLRCSSQSGHNTVSWYQQALGQGPQFIFQYYREEENGRGNFPPRFSGLQFPNYSSELNVNALELDDSALYLCASSLGGLVVTQYFGPGTRLTVL.

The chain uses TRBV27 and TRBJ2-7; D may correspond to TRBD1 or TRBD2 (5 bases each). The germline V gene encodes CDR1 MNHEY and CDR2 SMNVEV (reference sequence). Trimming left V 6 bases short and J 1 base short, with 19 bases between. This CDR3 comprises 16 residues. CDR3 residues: CASRSRGWGSSYEQYF. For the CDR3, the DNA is TGTGCCAGCAGATCCCGAGGATGGGGGAGTTCCTACGAGCAGTACTTC.

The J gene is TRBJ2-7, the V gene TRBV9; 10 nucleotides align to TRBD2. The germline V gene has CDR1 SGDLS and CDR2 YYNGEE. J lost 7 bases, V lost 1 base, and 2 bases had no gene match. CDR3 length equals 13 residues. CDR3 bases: TGTGCCAGCAGCGTAAGCGGGGGGGGAGAGCAGTACTTC. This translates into CASSVSGGGEQYF.

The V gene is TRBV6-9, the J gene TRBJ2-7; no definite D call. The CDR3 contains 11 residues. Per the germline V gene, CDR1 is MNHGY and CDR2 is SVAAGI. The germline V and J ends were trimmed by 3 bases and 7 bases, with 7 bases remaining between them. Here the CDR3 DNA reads TGTGCCAGCAGTTACGTGGGAGAGCAGTACTTC. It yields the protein CASSYVGEQYF.

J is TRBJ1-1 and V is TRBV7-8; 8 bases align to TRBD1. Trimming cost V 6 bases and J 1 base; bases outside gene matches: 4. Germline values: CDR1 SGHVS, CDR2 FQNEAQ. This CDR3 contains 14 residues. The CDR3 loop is CASRVQGGNTEAFF. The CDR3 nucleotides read TGTGCCAGCAGGGTACAGGGGGGGAACACTGAAGCTTTCTTT.

The chain's CDR3 is CASSLGQGPEKLFF. The CDR3 bases are TGTGCCAGCAGTTTAGGCCAGGGACCAGAAAAACTGTTTTTT. V gene TRBV27 combines with J gene TRBJ1-4; tentatively, D is TRBD1 (5 bases). Germline V gene sequence: CDR1 MNHEY, CDR2 SMNVEV (reference sequence). This CDR3 comprises 14 residues. Trimming took 2 bases from V and 8 from J, leaving 12 bases between them.

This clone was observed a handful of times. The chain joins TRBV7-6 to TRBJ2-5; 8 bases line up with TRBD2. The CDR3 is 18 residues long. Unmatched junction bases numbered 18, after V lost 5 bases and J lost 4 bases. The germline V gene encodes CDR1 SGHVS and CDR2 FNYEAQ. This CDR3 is CASSPNSGNGRIGETQYF. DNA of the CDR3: TGTGCCAGCAGCCCGAATAGCGGGAATGGTAGGATCGGAGAGACCCAGTACTTC.

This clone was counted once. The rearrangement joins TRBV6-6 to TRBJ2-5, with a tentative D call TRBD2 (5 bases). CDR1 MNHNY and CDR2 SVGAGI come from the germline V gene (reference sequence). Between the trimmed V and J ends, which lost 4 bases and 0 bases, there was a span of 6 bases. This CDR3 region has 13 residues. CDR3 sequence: CASSSRDQETQYF. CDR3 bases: TGTGCCAGCAGTTCGCGGGACCAAGAGACCCAGTACTTC.

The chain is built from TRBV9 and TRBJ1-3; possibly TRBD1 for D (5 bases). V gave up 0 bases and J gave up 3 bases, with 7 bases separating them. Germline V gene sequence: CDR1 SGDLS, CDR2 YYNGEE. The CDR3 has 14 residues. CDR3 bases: TGTGCCAGCAGCGTAGGGGACGGTGGAAACACCATATATTTT. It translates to CASSVGDGGNTIYF.

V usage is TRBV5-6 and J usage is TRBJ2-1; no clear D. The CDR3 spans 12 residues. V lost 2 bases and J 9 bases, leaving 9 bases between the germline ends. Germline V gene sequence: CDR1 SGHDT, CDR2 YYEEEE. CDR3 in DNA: TGTGCCAGCAGCTTTAGTGGCTTTGAGCAGTTCTTC. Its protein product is CASSFSGFEQFF.

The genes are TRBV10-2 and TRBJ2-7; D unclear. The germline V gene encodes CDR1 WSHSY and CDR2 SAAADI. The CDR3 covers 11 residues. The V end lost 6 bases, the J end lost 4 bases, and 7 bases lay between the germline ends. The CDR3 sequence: CASRAGYEQYF. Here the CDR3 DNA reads TGCGCCAGCAGGGCCGGATACGAGCAGTACTTC.

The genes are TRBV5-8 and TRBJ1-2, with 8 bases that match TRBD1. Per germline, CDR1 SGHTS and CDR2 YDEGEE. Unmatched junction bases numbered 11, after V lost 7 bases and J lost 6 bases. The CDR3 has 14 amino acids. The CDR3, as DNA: TGTGCCAGCGTCCCAGGACAGGGTCTGGATGGCTACACCTTC. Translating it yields CASVPGQGLDGYTF. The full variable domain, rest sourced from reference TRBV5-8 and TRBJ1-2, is EAGVTQSPTHLIKTRGQQATLRCSPISGHTSVYWYQQALGLGLQFLLWYDEGEERNRGNFPPRFSGRQFPNYSSELNVNALELEDSALYLCASVPGQGLDGYTFGSGTRLTVV.

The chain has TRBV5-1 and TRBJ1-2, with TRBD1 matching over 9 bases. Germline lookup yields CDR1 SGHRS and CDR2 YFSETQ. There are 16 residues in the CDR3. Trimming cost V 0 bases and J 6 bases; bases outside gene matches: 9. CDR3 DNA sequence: TGCGCCAGCAGCTTGGTACAGGGGGCGTCTCTCCATGGCTACACCTTC. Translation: CASSLVQGASLHGYTF.

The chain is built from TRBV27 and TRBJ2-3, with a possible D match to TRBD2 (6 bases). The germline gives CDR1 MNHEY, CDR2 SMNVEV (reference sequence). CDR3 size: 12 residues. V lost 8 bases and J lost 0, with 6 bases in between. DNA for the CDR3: TGTGCCAGCGGGAGGAGCACAGATACGCAGTATTTT. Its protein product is CASGRSTDTQYF.

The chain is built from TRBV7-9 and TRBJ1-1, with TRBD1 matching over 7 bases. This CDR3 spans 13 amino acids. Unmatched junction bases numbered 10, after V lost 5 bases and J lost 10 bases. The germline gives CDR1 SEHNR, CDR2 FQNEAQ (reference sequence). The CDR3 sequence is CASSQGGGERAFF. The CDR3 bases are TGTGCCAGCAGCCAGGGGGGCGGGGAGCGAGCTTTCTTT.

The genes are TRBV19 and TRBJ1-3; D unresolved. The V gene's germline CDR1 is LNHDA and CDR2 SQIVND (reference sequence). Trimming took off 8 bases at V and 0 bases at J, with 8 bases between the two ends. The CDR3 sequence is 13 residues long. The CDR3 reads CASFTASGNTIYF. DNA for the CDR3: TGTGCCAGTTTTACCGCCTCTGGAAACACCATATATTTT. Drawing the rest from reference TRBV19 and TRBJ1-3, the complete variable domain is DGGITQSPKYLFRKEGQNVTLSCEQNLNHDAMYWYRQDPGQGLRLIYYSQIVNDFQKGDIAEGYSVSREKKESFPLTVTSAQKNPTAFYLCASFTASGNTIYFGEGSWLTVV.

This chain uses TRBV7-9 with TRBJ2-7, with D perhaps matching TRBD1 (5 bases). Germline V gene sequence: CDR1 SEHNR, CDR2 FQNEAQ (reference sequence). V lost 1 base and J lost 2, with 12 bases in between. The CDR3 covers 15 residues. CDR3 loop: CASSLVGRATYEQYF. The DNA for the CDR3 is TGTGCCAGCAGCTTAGTAGGCAGGGCTACCTACGAGCAGTACTTC.

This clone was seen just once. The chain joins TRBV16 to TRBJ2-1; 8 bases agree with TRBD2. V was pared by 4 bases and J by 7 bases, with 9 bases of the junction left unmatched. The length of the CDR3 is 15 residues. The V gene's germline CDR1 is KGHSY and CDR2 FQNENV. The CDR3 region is CASSPGSGSGNEQFF. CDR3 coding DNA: TGTGCCAGCAGCCCTGGGAGCGGGAGTGGAAATGAGCAGTTCTTC.

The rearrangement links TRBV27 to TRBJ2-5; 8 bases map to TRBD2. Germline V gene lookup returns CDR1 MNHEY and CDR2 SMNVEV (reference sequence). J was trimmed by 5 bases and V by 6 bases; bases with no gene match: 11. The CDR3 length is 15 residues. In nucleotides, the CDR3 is TGTGCCAGCAGCCCTGGGGAGCGGGGGCCGGAGACCCAGTACTTC. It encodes CASSPGERGPETQYF.

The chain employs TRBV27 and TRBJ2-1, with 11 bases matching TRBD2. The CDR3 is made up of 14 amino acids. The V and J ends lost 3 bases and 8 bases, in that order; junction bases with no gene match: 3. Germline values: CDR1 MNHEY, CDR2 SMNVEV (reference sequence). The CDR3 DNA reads TGTGCCAGCAGTTTGGGGACTAGCGGTTATGAGCAGTTCTTC. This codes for CASSLGTSGYEQFF.

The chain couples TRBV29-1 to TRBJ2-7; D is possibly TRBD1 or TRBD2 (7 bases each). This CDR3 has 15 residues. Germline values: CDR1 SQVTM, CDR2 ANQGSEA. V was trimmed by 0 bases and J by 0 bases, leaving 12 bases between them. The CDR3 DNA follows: TGCAGCGTTGAAGAGGGGGGGACAGCCTCCTACGAGCAGTACTTC. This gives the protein CSVEEGGTASYEQYF.

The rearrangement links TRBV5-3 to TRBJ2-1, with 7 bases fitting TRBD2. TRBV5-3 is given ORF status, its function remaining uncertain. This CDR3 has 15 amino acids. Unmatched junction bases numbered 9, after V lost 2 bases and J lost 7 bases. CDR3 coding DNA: TGTGCCAGAAGCTTATGCGGGAGTTCTTCTAATGAGCAGTTCTTC. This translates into CARSLCGSSSNEQFF.

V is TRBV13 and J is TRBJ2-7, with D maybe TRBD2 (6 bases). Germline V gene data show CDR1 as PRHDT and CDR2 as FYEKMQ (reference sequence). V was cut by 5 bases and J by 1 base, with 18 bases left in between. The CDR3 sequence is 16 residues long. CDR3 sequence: CASSPKGLASSYEQYF. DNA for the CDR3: TGTGCCAGCAGCCCCAAAGGGCTAGCGAGTTCCTACGAGCAGTACTTC.